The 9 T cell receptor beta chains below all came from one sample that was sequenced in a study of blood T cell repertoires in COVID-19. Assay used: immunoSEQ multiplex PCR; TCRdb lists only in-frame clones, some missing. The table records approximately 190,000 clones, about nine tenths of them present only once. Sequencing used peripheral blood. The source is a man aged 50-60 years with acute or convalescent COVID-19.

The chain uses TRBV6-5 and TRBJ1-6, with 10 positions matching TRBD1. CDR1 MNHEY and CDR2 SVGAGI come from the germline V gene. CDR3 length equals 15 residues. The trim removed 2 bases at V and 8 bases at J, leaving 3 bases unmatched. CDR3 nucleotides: TGTGCCAGCAGTTACCAGGACAGGGGGGATTCACCCCTCCACTTT. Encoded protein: CASSYQDRGDSPLHF.

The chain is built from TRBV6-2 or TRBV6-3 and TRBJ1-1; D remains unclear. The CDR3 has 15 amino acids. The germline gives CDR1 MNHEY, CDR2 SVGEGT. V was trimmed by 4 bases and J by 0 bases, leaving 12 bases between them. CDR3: CASSSLSSMNTEAFF. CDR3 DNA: TGTGCCAGCAGTTCCCTATCTAGCATGAACACTGAAGCTTTCTTT.

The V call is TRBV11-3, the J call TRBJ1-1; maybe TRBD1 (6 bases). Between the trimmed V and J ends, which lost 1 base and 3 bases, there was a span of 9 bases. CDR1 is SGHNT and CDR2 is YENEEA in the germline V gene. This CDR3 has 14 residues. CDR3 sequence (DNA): TGTGCCAGCAGCTTAGCAGGGGCGGACACTGAAGCTTTCTTT. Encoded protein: CASSLAGADTEAFF.

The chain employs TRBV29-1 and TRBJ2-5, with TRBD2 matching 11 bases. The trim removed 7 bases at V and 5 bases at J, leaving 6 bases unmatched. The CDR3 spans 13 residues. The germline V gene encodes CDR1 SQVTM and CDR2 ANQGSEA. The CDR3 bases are TGCAGCGGGTTAGCGGGAGGGGTGGAGACCCAGTACTTC. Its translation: CSGLAGGVETQYF.

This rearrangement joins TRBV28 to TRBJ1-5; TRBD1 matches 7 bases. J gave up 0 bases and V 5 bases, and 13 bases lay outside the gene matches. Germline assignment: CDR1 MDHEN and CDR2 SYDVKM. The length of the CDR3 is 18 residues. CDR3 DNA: TGTGCCAGCAGTGGAGACAGGGTTAGGGGCTATAGCAATCAGCCCCAGCATTTT. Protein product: CASSGDRVRGYSNQPQHF.

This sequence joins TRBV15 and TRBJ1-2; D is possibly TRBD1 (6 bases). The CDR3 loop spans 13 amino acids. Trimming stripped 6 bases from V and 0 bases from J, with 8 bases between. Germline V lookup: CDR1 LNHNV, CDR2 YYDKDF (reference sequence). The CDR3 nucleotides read TGTGCCACCAGGGGGGCAGCTAACTATGGCTACACCTTC. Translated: CATRGAANYGYTF.

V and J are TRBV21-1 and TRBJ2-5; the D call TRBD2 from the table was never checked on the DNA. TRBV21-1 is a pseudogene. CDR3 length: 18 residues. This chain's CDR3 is CASRTLAAEREGRETQYF. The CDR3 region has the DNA TGTGCCAGCAGGACCCTCGCAGCTGAGCGGGAGGGCCGGGAGACCCAGTACTTC.

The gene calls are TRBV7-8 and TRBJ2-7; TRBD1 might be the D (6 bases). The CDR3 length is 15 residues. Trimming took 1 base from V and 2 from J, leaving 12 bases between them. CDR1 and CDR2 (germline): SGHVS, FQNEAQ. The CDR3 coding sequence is TGTGCCAGCAGCTTAGGGGCAGGGGAAACCTACGAGCAGTACGTC. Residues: CASSLGAGETYEQYV.

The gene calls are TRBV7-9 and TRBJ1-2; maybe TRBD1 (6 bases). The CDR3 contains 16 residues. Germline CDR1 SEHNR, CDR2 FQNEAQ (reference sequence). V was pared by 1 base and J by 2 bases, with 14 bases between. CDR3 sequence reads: CASSLGDSGGNYGYTF. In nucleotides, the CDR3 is TGTGCCAGCAGCTTAGGTGATTCGGGGGGCAACTATGGCTACACCTTC.